This T cell receptor (beta chain) was sequenced in a study of shared clonotypes between healthy human individuals. Study observations and caveats: Sharing of clonotypes among donors was expected to vary with sequencing depth. Unshared clonotypes carried lower generation probabilities than those common to all four donors.

Sequenced by immunoSEQ multiplex PCR; TCRdb stores in-frame clones only, minus some. The repertoire consists of about 590,000 clones, with roughly 95% occurring once and the leading ten covering over 0.09%. CD45RO-negative, CCR7-selected cells formed the naive CD8 fraction, which excluded terminally differentiated effector memory CD45RA+ cells. This clone was found once. Its antigen is not identified. The CDR3 totals 17 residues. The germline V gene encodes CDR1 LNHDA and CDR2 SQIVND (reference sequence). V was trimmed by 5 bases and J by 7 bases, leaving 26 bases between them. The source material was naive CD8+ T cells sorted from blood. This chain connects TRBV19 to TRBJ1-1; D might be TRBD1 (6 bases). The TCR comes from a woman younger than 45 in good health. CDR3 protein: CASSGTGTLTVRIEAFF. The CDR3, as DNA: TGTGCCAGTAGTGGGACCGGGACACTCACCGTAAGGATTGAAGCTTTCTTT.